The 19 T cell receptor beta chains in this list originate from one sample, sequenced in a study of control samples from healthy donors and cancer patients. Measured with immunoSEQ multiplex PCR; TCRdb has only the in-frame clones, and not every one. In the table there are roughly 200,000 clones, about 90% of which are singletons. Material: blood. The receptors derive from a man between 25 and 39 years old in good health.

This chain uses TRBV19 with TRBJ2-2; 7 bases map to TRBD1. There are 19 residues in the CDR3. V trimming: 3 bases; J trimming: 1 base; junction bases outside the gene matches: 14. The germline V gene has CDR1 LNHDA and CDR2 SQIVND (reference sequence). Here the CDR3 DNA reads TGTGCCAGTAGTATCCCGACAGGGTCCCCCTTAATGAACACCGGGGAGCTGTTTTTT. Translating gives CASSIPTGSPLMNTGELFF.

The CDR3 region is CASSLVSGVDSPLHF. CDR3 bases: TGCGCCAGCAGCTTGGTGTCAGGGGTCGATTCACCCCTCCACTTT. The chain has TRBV5-1 and TRBJ1-6; a weak D match, TRBD1 (6 bases). The V end lost 0 bases, the J end lost 8 bases, and 12 bases lay between the germline ends. This CDR3 spans 15 amino acids. Germline V gene sequence: CDR1 SGHRS, CDR2 YFSETQ.

The rearrangement uses TRBV29-1 and TRBJ2-2; D is unresolved. CDR3 size: 12 residues. V dropped 6 bases and J dropped 1 base, with 6 bases sitting between them. Germline V gene lookup returns CDR1 SQVTM and CDR2 ANQGSEA. CDR3 DNA sequence: TGCAGCGTAGGCCAGAACACCGGGGAGCTGTTTTTT. Protein: CSVGQNTGELFF.

The rearrangement uses TRBV24-1 and TRBJ2-7; D gene unclear. Trimming stripped 4 bases from V and 2 bases from J, with 14 bases between. The germline V gene encodes CDR1 KGHDR and CDR2 SFDVKD. The length of the CDR3 is 15 residues. The DNA of the CDR3 is TGTGCCACCAGTGACCCCCATGGGGTTGCCTACGAGCAGTACTTC. Translation gives CATSDPHGVAYEQYF.

The rearrangement uses TRBV5-4 and TRBJ2-7, with D uncertain. Trimming took off 1 base at V and 2 bases at J, with 7 bases between the two ends. The V gene's germline CDR1 is SGHNT and CDR2 YYREEE (reference sequence). This CDR3 has 13 amino acids. CDR3 nucleotide sequence: TGTGCCAGCAGCTTGTACGGAGCCTACGAGCAGTACTTC. This translates into CASSLYGAYEQYF.

The chain joins TRBV7-9 to TRBJ1-1, with D maybe TRBD1 (6 bases). This CDR3 comprises 12 residues. Trimming pared 10 bases from V and 4 bases from J, leaving 13 bases between. Germline assignment: CDR1 SEHNR and CDR2 FQNEAQ (reference sequence). CDR3 DNA sequence: TGTGCCACGGACAGAGGTAGCACTGAAGCTTTCTTT. Protein sequence: CATDRGSTEAFF.

This chain uses TRBV27 with TRBJ2-1, with 9 bases fitting TRBD2. The germline V gene encodes CDR1 MNHEY and CDR2 SMNVEV (reference sequence). The CDR3 spans 16 residues. Trimming at V came to 2 bases and at J to 6 bases, leaving 8 bases not matched to a gene. CDR3 sequence reads: CASSLRSAGGVNEQFF. CDR3 sequence (DNA): TGTGCCAGCAGTTTAAGATCGGCGGGGGGGGTCAATGAGCAGTTCTTC.

The rearrangement joins TRBV12-3 or TRBV12-4 to TRBJ1-5; D gene uncertain. CDR3 size: 13 residues. Trimming left V 3 bases short and J 5 bases short, with 8 bases between. The CDR3 DNA is TGTGCCAGCAGTTTGAACACCCATCAGCCCCAGCATTTT. The encoded protein is CASSLNTHQPQHF.

CDR3 DNA: TGCGCCAGCAGCCAAGCGGTCCCTAGCACAGATACGCAGTATTTT. Its translation: CASSQAVPSTDTQYF. The V and J genes are TRBV4-1 and TRBJ2-3; D call uncertain. Germline values: CDR1 MGHRA, CDR2 YSYEKL. Trimming took off 1 base at V and 0 bases at J, with 8 bases between the two ends. There are 15 residues in the CDR3.

The CDR3 loop reads CASTSGQTNSPLHF. CDR3 bases: TGTGCCAGCACCTCGGGACAGACCAATTCACCCCTCCACTTT. V is TRBV6-1 and J is TRBJ1-6; 7 bases fit TRBD1. V was pared by 7 bases and J by 7 bases, with 7 bases of the junction left unmatched. CDR3 length: 14 residues. In germline, CDR1 is MNHNS, CDR2 SASEGT.

The chain is built from TRBV27 and TRBJ1-2, with 10 positions matching TRBD1. CDR1 and CDR2 from the germline V gene are MNHEY and SMNVEV (reference sequence). The CDR3 extends over 14 amino acids. The V and J ends lost 7 bases and 3 bases, in that order; junction bases with no gene match: 5. The CDR3 spells CASTPGQGYYGYTF. The CDR3 bases are TGTGCCAGCACCCCGGGACAGGGGTACTATGGCTACACCTTC.

The V call is TRBV18, the J call TRBJ1-2, with 7 bases that match TRBD1. Germline CDR1 is KGHSH and CDR2 is LQKENI. V dropped 3 bases and J dropped 3; count of bases not matched to a gene: 1. This CDR3 is 13 amino acids long. As DNA, the CDR3 is TGTGCCAGCTCACCCGGGACAGACTATGGCTACACCTTC. It is translated as CASSPGTDYGYTF.

CDR3 amino acids: CASSINGRGVAYEQYF. The CDR3 bases are TGTGCCAGTAGTATAAATGGCAGGGGGGTCGCCTACGAGCAGTACTTC. The genes are TRBV19 and TRBJ2-7; D might be TRBD1 (7 bases). The ends were cut back, 2 bases at V and 2 bases at J, with 16 bases in the middle. The CDR3 consists of 16 residues. The germline V gene has CDR1 LNHDA and CDR2 SQIVND (reference sequence).

The genes are TRBV14 and TRBJ1-1, with D possibly being TRBD1 (5 bases). Per the germline V gene, CDR1 is SGHDN and CDR2 is FVKESK. The CDR3 covers 11 residues. The V end was cut by 6 bases, the J end by 7 bases, with 9 bases between. The CDR3 bases are TGTGCCAGCAGTTGGAGGGGTGAAGCTTTCTTT. It is translated as CASSWRGEAFF.

This rearrangement joins TRBV13 to TRBJ2-7; D is unclear. The germline V gene encodes CDR1 PRHDT and CDR2 FYEKMQ (reference sequence). The V end was cut by 2 bases, the J end by 0 bases, with 8 bases between. The CDR3 runs to 14 residues. The CDR3, as DNA: TGTGCCAGCAGCTTACTTGTGGCCTCCTACGAGCAGTACTTC. Its protein is CASSLLVASYEQYF.

This clone showed up just once. This chain uses TRBV7-9 with TRBJ2-1; 8 nucleotides align to TRBD1. The V gene end was trimmed by 5 bases and the J gene end by 0 bases; junction bases not matched to a gene: 9. This CDR3 is 17 amino acids long. Looked up from germline, CDR1 is SEHNR and CDR2 is FQNEAQ (reference sequence). The CDR3 region has the DNA TGTGCCAGCAGCCCGCCAGGGGGCCCGAGCTCCTACAATGAGCAGTTCTTC. It yields the protein CASSPPGGPSSYNEQFF.

The CDR3 coding sequence is TGCAGCGCCGGGGGACTGTCACTACATGGCTACACCTTC. Amino acids: CSAGGLSLHGYTF. The chain has TRBV29-1 and TRBJ1-2; D perhaps matches TRBD1 (5 bases). Looked up from germline, CDR1 is SQVTM and CDR2 is ANQGSEA. The ends were cut back, 7 bases at V and 6 bases at J, with 18 bases in the middle. There are 13 residues in the CDR3.

J is TRBJ2-5 and V is TRBV6-6, with 8 bases identical to TRBD2. Unmatched junction bases numbered 10, after V lost 5 bases and J lost 5 bases. Germline V gene sequence: CDR1 MNHNY, CDR2 SVGAGI (reference sequence). The CDR3 runs to 15 residues. Here the CDR3 reads CASSSGGSVRETQYF. DNA for the CDR3: TGTGCCAGCAGTAGCGGGGGTTCGGTTAGGGAGACCCAGTACTTC.

V usage is TRBV7-9 and J usage is TRBJ2-7; perhaps TRBD1 as D (6 bases). V lost 4 bases, J lost 4 bases, and 14 bases lay in between. The CDR3 covers 14 residues. Germline values: CDR1 SEHNR, CDR2 FQNEAQ (reference sequence). The CDR3 bases are TGTGCCAGCAGCTCAGGAGGCAGGGGTTACGAGCAGTACTTC. It codes for CASSSGGRGYEQYF.